This T cell receptor (beta chain) originates from a study of post-analysis software for immune sequencing data. In its sample, this clonotype was seen a few times. Its target is not known. Unique molecular identifiers were built into the TCR beta cDNA libraries. TCRdb reanalysed the PCR reads using MiXCR and keeps one entry per CDR3 protein. This sample has about 620,000 distinct CDR3 sequences, with roughly 45% found just once. The germline V gene encodes CDR1 SGHVS and CDR2 FQNEAQ. V lost 5 bases and J 1 base, leaving 15 bases between the germline ends. CDR3 length: 15 amino acids. Regarding the study as a whole: A handful of TRBV segments were significantly more frequent in patients than in controls. TRBV5-6, TRBV5-1 and TRBV20-1 were among these segments.

This chain uses TRBV7-8 with TRBJ2-7; perhaps TRBD1 as D (6 bases). Material: blood. The receptor was derived from a girl under 18 with multiple sclerosis. CDR3 sequence: CASSPIQGWSYEQYF. The CDR3 coding sequence is TGTGCCAGCAGCCCAATACAGGGATGGTCCTACGAGCAGTACTTC.